The 20 T cell receptor beta chains listed next were all sequenced from one sample in a study of shared clonotypes between healthy human individuals. TCRdb's table, derived via immunoSEQ multiplex PCR, lists solely in-frame clones and lacks some. This table has around 2.1 million clones, about 92% appearing once. Terminally differentiated effector memory CD45RA+ cells were left out of the naive CD8 fraction, which was CD45RO-negative and positively selected for CCR7. Sequenced input: naive CD8+ T cells from PBMCs. These receptors were collected from a man between 18 and 35 years old in good health. Some clones in this sample may be carry-over from other donors' samples.

The V and J genes are TRBV13 and TRBJ1-4; the D gene is possibly TRBD1 (5 bases). This CDR3 has 14 amino acids. CDR1 and CDR2 (germline): PRHDT, FYEKMQ (reference sequence). V was pared by 7 bases and J by 5 bases, with 14 bases between. CDR3 in DNA: TGTGCCAGCAACACCGGGGCGGGGAATGAAAAACTGTTTTTT. Residues: CASNTGAGNEKLFF.

The rearrangement joins TRBV6-6 to TRBJ1-3; no reliable D call. From germline, CDR1 is MNHNY and CDR2 SVGAGI (reference sequence). V was shortened by 2 bases and J by 0 bases, with 11 bases between the two germline ends. The CDR3 contains 16 residues. The CDR3: CASSYLTGGSGNTIYF. In DNA, the CDR3 is TGTGCCAGCAGTTACCTAACGGGAGGCTCTGGAAACACCATATATTTT.

V gene TRBV2 combines with J gene TRBJ2-1; no firm D call. This CDR3 is built from 15 residues. V was trimmed by 6 bases and J by 7 bases, leaving 19 bases between them. Germline CDR1 reads SNHLY; CDR2 reads FYNNEI. The CDR3 DNA follows: TGTGCCAGCAGGGTGACTCCGCGACCTGGAAATGAGCAGTTCTTC. Amino acids: CASRVTPRPGNEQFF.

V and J are TRBV15 and TRBJ2-5, with a weak D call TRBD1 (6 bases). V was cut by 2 bases and J by 4 bases, with 11 bases left in between. Germline V gene sequence: CDR1 LNHNV, CDR2 YYDKDF (reference sequence). The CDR3 length is 14 residues. The CDR3 protein is CATSRSTRGETQYF. The DNA of the CDR3 is TGTGCCACCAGCAGAAGCACCAGGGGAGAGACCCAGTACTTC.

The chain carries TRBV29-1 and TRBJ1-1, with D possibly being TRBD1 (6 bases). Germline-derived CDR1 and CDR2 are SQVTM and ANQGSEA. The CDR3 is made up of 16 amino acids. The V and J ends lost 4 bases and 3 bases respectively, with 21 bases between them. CDR3 protein: CSVVRGAGRRYTEAFF. CDR3 DNA: TGCAGCGTTGTAAGGGGGGCAGGGAGAAGGTACACTGAAGCTTTCTTT.

The CDR3 region is CASTNTRESNNPYEQYF. CDR3 in DNA: TGTGCCAGCACAAACACCAGGGAATCGAATAACCCCTACGAGCAGTACTTC. This chain connects TRBV27 to TRBJ2-7, with a weak D call TRBD1 (5 bases). Germline V gene data show CDR1 as MNHEY and CDR2 as SMNVEV (reference sequence). V lost 7 bases, J lost 2 bases, and 24 bases lay in between. CDR3 size: 17 residues.

This rearrangement joins TRBV7-9 to TRBJ2-1; D might be TRBD2 (5 bases). Looked up from germline, CDR1 is SEHNR and CDR2 is FQNEAQ (reference sequence). V lost 2 bases to trimming and J lost 5 bases, with 13 bases between them. This CDR3 region has 15 residues. The CDR3 loop reads CASSLILRAHNEQFF. The CDR3 DNA follows: TGTGCCAGCAGCTTAATACTGCGGGCCCACAATGAGCAGTTCTTC.

This sequence joins TRBV28 and TRBJ2-7; 7 positions match TRBD1. Per germline, CDR1 MDHEN and CDR2 SYDVKM. Losses at the gene ends were 3 bases for V and 3 bases for J; bases not matched to a gene: 5. This CDR3 spans 14 amino acids. The CDR3 sequence is CASSFGQVGYEQYF. The CDR3 nucleotides read TGTGCCAGCAGTTTCGGACAGGTCGGCTACGAGCAGTACTTC.

The V call is TRBV28, the J call TRBJ1-1; 7 bases align to TRBD1. CDR3 length: 16 amino acids. Germline values: CDR1 MDHEN, CDR2 SYDVKM. With V trimmed by 0 bases and J by 1 base, 5 bases remained unmatched. The CDR3 is CASSLWAGQPNTEAFF. CDR3 DNA: TGTGCCAGCAGTTTATGGGCGGGACAGCCGAACACTGAAGCTTTCTTT.

V usage is TRBV28 and J usage is TRBJ2-7; D unresolved. This CDR3 comprises 14 residues. Germline V CDR1 and CDR2: MDHEN, SYDVKM. Trimming left V 3 bases short and J 6 bases short, with 15 bases between. The CDR3 nucleotides are TGTGCCAGCAGTTTTGTTTCCCCCGAAGGCGAGCAGTACTTC. Translated: CASSFVSPEGEQYF.

The V gene is TRBV27, the J gene TRBJ2-2, with a tentative D call TRBD2 (6 bases). The germline gives CDR1 MNHEY, CDR2 SMNVEV (reference sequence). The CDR3 contains 16 residues. V lost 1 base, J lost 2 bases, and 11 bases lay in between. The CDR3 DNA reads TGTGCCAGCAGTTTATTACCTAGCGCCAACACCGGGGAGCTGTTTTTT. This sequence encodes CASSLLPSANTGELFF.

The chain links TRBV9 to TRBJ2-5, with TRBD2 matching over 7 bases. Germline loops: CDR1 SGDLS, CDR2 YYNGEE. V lost 4 bases and J lost 7; bases outside the gene matches: 13. There are 15 residues in the CDR3. The CDR3 loop is CASSPPRGEPGTQYF. DNA for the CDR3: TGTGCCAGCAGCCCCCCCCGGGGGGAGCCGGGGACCCAGTACTTC.

The chain links TRBV4-1 to TRBJ2-7, with 13 bases that match TRBD2. V trimming: 4 bases; J trimming: 2 bases; junction bases outside the gene matches: 5. The CDR3 consists of 16 residues. Germline assignment: CDR1 MGHRA and CDR2 YSYEKL. The CDR3 protein is CASSPRTSGSAYEQYF. The CDR3 bases are TGCGCCAGCAGCCCGAGGACTAGCGGGAGTGCCTACGAGCAGTACTTC.

The chain combines TRBV4-3 with TRBJ2-7; 8 bases are shared with TRBD2. V shed 4 bases, J shed 3 bases, and the junction held 8 bases outside the gene matches. Germline CDR1 LGHNA, CDR2 YSLEER. The CDR3 length is 15 residues. As DNA, the CDR3 is TGCGCCAGCAGCCCCCTTGCGAGCGGGAGCTACGAGCAGTACTTC. Translated, it gives CASSPLASGSYEQYF.

V gene TRBV28 combines with J gene TRBJ1-1; D is ambiguous. The CDR3 loop spans 15 amino acids. V was cut by 2 bases and J by 0 bases, with 10 bases left in between. Per germline, CDR1 MDHEN and CDR2 SYDVKM. For the CDR3, the DNA is TGTGCCAGCAGTTTAGAAGCGTTCTTGAACACTGAAGCTTTCTTT. This gives the protein CASSLEAFLNTEAFF.

The chain combines TRBV6-1 with TRBJ2-7; 9 bases are a match to TRBD1. The CDR3 has 15 amino acids. Germline V gene data show CDR1 as MNHNS and CDR2 as SASEGT. V lost 7 bases, J lost 2 bases, and 9 bases stayed unmatched. The CDR3 coding sequence is TGTGCCAGCACCCAAAGACAGGGGGTGGCCTACGAGCAGTACTTC. It yields the protein CASTQRQGVAYEQYF.

This clone was seen only a few times. The genes are TRBV6-5 and TRBJ1-1; D gene uncertain. Germline CDR1 and CDR2: MNHEY and SVGAGI. Trimming took off 2 bases at V and 5 bases at J, with 15 bases between the two ends. The CDR3 spans 15 residues. The CDR3 DNA reads TGTGCCAGCAGTTACGGTTTCAGCGAGAATACTGAAGCTTTCTTT. Amino acids: CASSYGFSENTEAFF.

J is TRBJ2-7 and V is TRBV28; D assignment may be TRBD1 or TRBD2 (5 bases each). Germline CDR1 and CDR2: MDHEN and SYDVKM. The CDR3 length is 13 residues. V was cut by 5 bases and J by 3 bases, with 11 bases left in between. In DNA form, the CDR3 reads TGTGCCAGCAGTGTTAGGGGAGTCTACGAGCAGTACTTC. Its translation: CASSVRGVYEQYF.

The chain links TRBV6-1 to TRBJ2-6; the match to TRBD1 covers 7 bases. Germline lookup yields CDR1 MNHNS and CDR2 SASEGT. V lost 4 bases and J lost 0; bases outside the gene matches: 3. CDR3 length: 16 amino acids. This chain's CDR3 is CASSADRASGANVLTF. CDR3 nucleotide sequence: TGTGCCAGCAGTGCCGACAGGGCCTCTGGGGCCAACGTCCTGACTTTC.

The V call is TRBV7-9, the J call TRBJ2-5, with 8 bases fitting TRBD1. The CDR3 totals 16 residues. The junction had 12 bases not matched to a gene; V was cut back by 4 bases and J by 5 bases. Germline values: CDR1 SEHNR, CDR2 FQNEAQ (reference sequence). The CDR3 here is CASSSEIRGRDETQYF. CDR3 coding DNA: TGTGCCAGCAGCTCAGAGATCAGGGGGCGTGATGAGACCCAGTACTTC. Combining the CDR3 with reference TRBV7-9 and TRBJ2-5 gives the whole variable domain DTGVSQNPRHKITKRGQNVTFRCDPISEHNRLYWYRQTLGQGPEFLTYFQNEAQLEKSRLLSDRFSAERPKGSFSTLEIQRTEQGDSAMYLCASSSEIRGRDETQYFGPGTRLLVL.